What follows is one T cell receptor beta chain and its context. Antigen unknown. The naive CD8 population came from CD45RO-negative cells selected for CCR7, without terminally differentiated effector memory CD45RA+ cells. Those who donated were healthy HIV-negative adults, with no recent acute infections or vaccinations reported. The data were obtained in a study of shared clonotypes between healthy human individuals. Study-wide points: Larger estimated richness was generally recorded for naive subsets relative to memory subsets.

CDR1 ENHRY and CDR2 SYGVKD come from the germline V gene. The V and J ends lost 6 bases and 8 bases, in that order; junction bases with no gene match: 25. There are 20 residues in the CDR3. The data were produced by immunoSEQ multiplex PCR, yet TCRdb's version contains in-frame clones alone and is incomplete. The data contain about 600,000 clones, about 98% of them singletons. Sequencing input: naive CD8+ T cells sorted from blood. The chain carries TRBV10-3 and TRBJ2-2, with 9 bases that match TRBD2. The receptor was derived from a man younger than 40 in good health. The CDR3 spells CAIRGDRSLKASGTEGELFF. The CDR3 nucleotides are TGTGCCATCAGGGGGGACAGAAGCCTTAAGGCTAGCGGGACGGAGGGGGAGCTGTTTTTT.